This is a list of T cell receptor beta chains from one sample in a study of control samples from healthy donors and cancer patients. TCRdb keeps only in-frame clones here, not all; method: immunoSEQ multiplex PCR. This table holds a few hundred thousand clones, about nine tenths found once. Sequenced material: PBMCs. Receptors were obtained from a man in his forties with head and neck cancer. CDR3s include the opening cysteine and the closing phenylalanine or tryptophan. The D gene is left open where the match is weak. Rows may omit the clone size; those that give it use once, few, many or a size class.

D,length,size,J,V,DNA,CDR3
NA,14,few,TRBJ1-4,TRBV7-2,TGTGCCAGCAGAATCGACGGCTATAATGAAAAACTGTTTTTT,CASRIDGYNEKLFF
TRBD1,16,NA,TRBJ1-1,TRBV9,TGTGCCAGCAGCGTACGACCAGGGGGCCAGAACACTGAAGCTTTCTTT,CASSVRPGGQNTEAFF
NA,13,few,TRBJ2-7,TRBV2,TGTGCCAGCAGTGGAGACACTCGATACGAGCAGTACTTC,CASSGDTRYEQYF
TRBD1,15,NA,TRBJ1-1,TRBV25-1,TGTGCCAGCAGTGGGACAGGGCTGGGTGGGACTGAAGCTTTCTTT,CASSGTGLGGTEAFF
TRBD1,16,NA,TRBJ1-1,TRBV28,TGTGCCAGCAGTTTTTCAGGGGGATCTATGAACACTGAAGCTTTCTTT,CASSFSGGSMNTEAFF
NA,13,NA,TRBJ2-3,TRBV9,TGTGCCAGCAGCGAAGGACCCCCGGGTACGCAGTATTTT,CASSEGPPGTQYF
NA,12,NA,TRBJ1-4,TRBV28,TGTGCCAGCAGCCCGCTCCGGGAAAAACTGTTTTTT,CASSPLREKLFF
NA,15,NA,TRBJ2-3,TRBV6-5,TGTGCCAGCAGTTACGGCGGCCCTAGCACAGATACGCAGTATTTT,CASSYGGPSTDTQYF
NA,15,few,TRBJ1-5,TRBV18,TGTGCCAGCTCACCAGGAGAGGGGAGGAATCAGCCCCAGCATTTT,CASSPGEGRNQPQHF
NA,15,NA,TRBJ1-1,TRBV5-6,TGTGCCAGCAGCTTGGGTTTCAGCGGGAACACTGAAGCTTTCTTT,CASSLGFSGNTEAFF
NA,15,NA,TRBJ1-1,TRBV28,TGTGCCAGCAGTTTACTCACCCCTGGGGATACTGAAGCTTTCTTT,CASSLLTPGDTEAFF
NA,16,NA,TRBJ1-4,TRBV18,TGTGCCAGCTCCCAGGAAGGGCGGGCGACTAATGAAAAACTGTTTTTT,CASSQEGRATNEKLFF
NA,15,NA,TRBJ1-5,TRBV5-1,TGCGCCAGCAGCTTGATGGGAGAGGGCAATCAGCCCCAGCATTTT,CASSLMGEGNQPQHF
NA,12,NA,TRBJ1-2,TRBV12-3/TRBV12-4,TGTGCCAGCAGTCTGGGGGTTACTGGCTACACCTTC,CASSLGVTGYTF
NA,15,once,TRBJ1-2,TRBV9,TGTGCCAGCAGCGTACGGACCACAGATAACTATGGCTACACCTTC,CASSVRTTDNYGYTF
TRBD1,14,NA,TRBJ2-7,TRBV19,TGTGCCAGTAGCTCGGGGACAGGGATCTACGAGCAGTACTTC,CASSSGTGIYEQYF
NA,15,NA,TRBJ1-5,TRBV4-3,TGCGCCAGCAGCCAAGGCGCCGGTCGCAATCAGCCCCAGCATTTT,CASSQGAGRNQPQHF
NA,14,NA,TRBJ2-2,TRBV9,TGTGCCAGCACCCAGGGACCTAACACCGGGGAGCTGTTTTTT,CASTQGPNTGELFF
NA,11,NA,TRBJ2-2,TRBV6-5,TGTGCCTCGAAAGAAGGCGGGGAGCTGTTTTTT,CASKEGGELFF
NA,14,NA,TRBJ2-7,TRBV2,TGTGCCAGCAAACGGCGGGATGGGAAAGGAGAGCAGTACTTC,CASKRRDGKGEQYF
NA,14,NA,TRBJ2-7,TRBV30,TGTGCCTGGAGTGGCCCCCACGGTCCCTACGAGCAGTACTTC,CAWSGPHGPYEQYF
NA,13,NA,TRBJ2-7,TRBV6-5,TGTGCCAGCAGTTACGGGGGGCGCGGCGAGCAGTACTTC,CASSYGGRGEQYF
NA,14,NA,TRBJ2-3,TRBV9,TGTGCCAGCAGCGTAGGGCCCAACCCAGATACGCAGTATTTT,CASSVGPNPDTQYF
NA,13,NA,TRBJ1-2,TRBV6-6,TGTGCCAGCATTCCTTCGGGAGACTATGGCTACACCTTC,CASIPSGDYGYTF
NA,16,NA,TRBJ1-4,TRBV5-1,TGCGCCAGCAGGCCGGCGGGCGGATCAACTAATGAAAAACTGTTTTTT,CASRPAGGSTNEKLFF
NA,12,NA,TRBJ1-1,TRBV7-9,TGTGCCAGCAGCTTCGTCCGGGTAGAAGCTTTCTTT,CASSFVRVEAFF
NA,11,NA,TRBJ2-1,TRBV20-1,TGCAGTGCTCTACCCTACAATGAGCAGTTCTTC,CSALPYNEQFF
TRBD2,16,NA,TRBJ2-2,TRBV5-8,TGTGCCAGCAGCTTGGACGGCGGGGGGCGGTCCGGGGAGCTGTTTTTT,CASSLDGGGRSGELFF
TRBD2,15,NA,TRBJ2-3,TRBV7-2,TGTGCCAGCAGCCCCGGGACTAGCGGGGCAGATACGCAGTATTTT,CASSPGTSGADTQYF
TRBD2,16,NA,TRBJ2-2,TRBV30,TGTGCCTCCAAGGGACTAGCGGGAGGGCGCACCGGGGAGCTGTTTTTT,CASKGLAGGRTGELFF
NA,15,once,TRBJ2-5,TRBV19,TGTGCCAGTAGTATGTCGTCGACAGAGCAAGAGACCCAGTACTTC,CASSMSSTEQETQYF